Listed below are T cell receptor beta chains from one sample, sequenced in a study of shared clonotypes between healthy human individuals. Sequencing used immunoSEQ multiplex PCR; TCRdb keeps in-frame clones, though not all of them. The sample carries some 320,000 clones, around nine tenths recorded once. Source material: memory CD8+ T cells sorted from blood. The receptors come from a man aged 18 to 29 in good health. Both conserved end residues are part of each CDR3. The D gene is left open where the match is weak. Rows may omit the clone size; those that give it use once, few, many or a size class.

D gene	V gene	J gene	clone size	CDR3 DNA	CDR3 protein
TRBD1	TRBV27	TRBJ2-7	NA	TGTGCCAGCAGTACCCTGGACAGGGGGCGAAACGAGCAGTACTTC	CASSTLDRGRNEQYF
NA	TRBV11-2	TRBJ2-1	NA	TGTGCCAGCAGCTTAGGGGGGATGGACTCCTACAATGAGCAGTTCTTC	CASSLGGMDSYNEQFF
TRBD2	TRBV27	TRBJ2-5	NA	TGTGCCAGCAGTCCTCTAGCGGGGGGCGGAGAGACCCAGTACTTC	CASSPLAGGGETQYF
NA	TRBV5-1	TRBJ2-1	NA	TGCGCCAGCAGTTGGGATACAGGGCTTGGACTAATTCAAGATGAGCAGTTCTTC	CASSWDTGLGLIQDEQFF
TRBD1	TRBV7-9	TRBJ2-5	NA	TGTGCCAGCAGCTGGACAGGGGAGACCCAGTACTTC	CASSWTGETQYF
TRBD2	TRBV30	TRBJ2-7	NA	TGTGCCTGGAGATTAGCGGGGGGGCCTTACGAGCAGTACTTC	CAWRLAGGPYEQYF
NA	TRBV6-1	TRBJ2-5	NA	TGTGCCAGCAGATTAACAAGGGGGGCGGCAGAGACCCAGTACTTC	CASRLTRGAAETQYF
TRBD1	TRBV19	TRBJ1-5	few	TGTGCCAGTAGTTCACAGGGGGGTCAGCCCCAGCATTTT	CASSSQGGQPQHF
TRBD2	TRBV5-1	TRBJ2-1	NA	TGCGCCAGCAGCTTGGAACCCCGGGCTAGCGGGGGGGCTTATCTCCATTACAATGAGCAGTTCTTC	CASSLEPRASGGAYLHYNEQFF
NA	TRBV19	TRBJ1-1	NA	TGTGCCAGCAGTATAGGGCCAGCCCCTGAAGCTTTCTTT	CASSIGPAPEAFF
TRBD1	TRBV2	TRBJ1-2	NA	TGTGCCAGCAGTGCCAGTTCGCGGGACAGGGGTTATGGCTACACCTTC	CASSASSRDRGYGYTF
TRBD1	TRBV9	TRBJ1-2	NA	TGTGCCAGCAGCGTCGGGACAGGGGGTACTAACTATGGCTACACCTTC	CASSVGTGGTNYGYTF
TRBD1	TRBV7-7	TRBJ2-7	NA	TGTGCTAGCAGCTTAGATCCAGGGGGCAAGGAGCAGTACTTC	CASSLDPGGKEQYF
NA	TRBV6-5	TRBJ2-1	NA	TGTGCCAGCAGTTACGGGTACGACTACAATGAGCAGTTCTTC	CASSYGYDYNEQFF
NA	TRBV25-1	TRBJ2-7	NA	TGTGCCAGCAGTAACGACGGCAGCTCCTACGAGCAGTACTTC	CASSNDGSSYEQYF
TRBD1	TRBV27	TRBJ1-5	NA	TGTGCCAGCTCCCCGGGACAGGGGGCTGGAAAGCCCCAGCATTTT	CASSPGQGAGKPQHF
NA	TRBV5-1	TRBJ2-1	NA	TGCGCCAGCAGCTTGGAGGCTGGGGTTTACGAGCAGTTCTTC	CASSLEAGVYEQFF
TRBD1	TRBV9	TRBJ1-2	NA	TGTGCCAGCAGCGCTGGGGGGACAGCGAACTATGGCTACACCTTC	CASSAGGTANYGYTF
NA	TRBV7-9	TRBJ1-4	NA	TGTGCCAGCAGCTCACCCCGGGGGGATGAAAAACTGTTTTTT	CASSSPRGDEKLFF
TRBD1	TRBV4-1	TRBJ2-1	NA	TGCGCCAGCAGCCAGGAGGACAGGGGAGGTTACAATGAGCAGTTCTTC	CASSQEDRGGYNEQFF
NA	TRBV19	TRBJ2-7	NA	TGTGCCAGTAGTGTTTCGGCGGCAGGGCCCCACGAGCAGTACTTC	CASSVSAAGPHEQYF
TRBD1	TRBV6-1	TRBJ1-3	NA	TGTGCCAGCATTTGGACAGGGTCAGGAAACACCATATATTTT	CASIWTGSGNTIYF
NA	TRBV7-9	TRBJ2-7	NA	TGTGCCAGCAGTTATGCAGGGTCTACCTGGTACGAGCAGTACTTC	CASSYAGSTWYEQYF
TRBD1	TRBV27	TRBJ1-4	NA	TGTGCCAGCAGTCACTTGACAGGGTTTAATGAAAAACTGTTTTTT	CASSHLTGFNEKLFF
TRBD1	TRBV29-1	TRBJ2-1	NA	TGCAGCGTTAATGACAGGGGCAATGAGCAGTTCTTC	CSVNDRGNEQFF
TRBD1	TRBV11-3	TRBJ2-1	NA	TGTGCCAGCAGCTTAGGGGCGGGACAGGGATACAATGAGCAGTTCTTC	CASSLGAGQGYNEQFF
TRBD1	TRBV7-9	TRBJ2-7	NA	TGTGCCAGCAGCCTGACAGGGTCTCCCTACGAGCAGTACTTC	CASSLTGSPYEQYF
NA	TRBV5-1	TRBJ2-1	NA	TGCGCCAGCAGCCCCAGCGTTGGGCTGGCCGGGGAGCAGTTCTTC	CASSPSVGLAGEQFF